These 16 T cell receptor beta chains originate from one sample sequenced in a study of blood T cell repertoires in COVID-19. The protocol was immunoSEQ multiplex PCR, while the TCRdb copy is restricted to in-frame clones and leaves out a portion. The sample records roughly 400,000 clones, approximately 90% being singletons. Specimen: PBMCs or T cells enriched from blood (not recorded which). The origin of the receptors is a man aged 25-45 years who had recovered from COVID-19.

The V and J genes are TRBV6-5 and TRBJ2-2; 11 bases are shared with TRBD2. The length of the CDR3 is 14 residues. Per the germline V gene, CDR1 is MNHEY and CDR2 is SVGAGI. After removal of 5 bases from V and 4 bases from J, the junction contained 0 bases not matched to a gene. The CDR3 DNA reads TGTGCCAGCAGTCTAGCGGGAGGCACCGGGGAGCTGTTTTTT. This codes for CASSLAGGTGELFF.

The V and J genes are TRBV5-1 and TRBJ2-1; TRBD1 might be the D (6 bases). The CDR3 consists of 14 residues. From germline, CDR1 is SGHRS and CDR2 YFSETQ. V lost 4 bases and J lost 9, with 17 bases in between. The CDR3 is CASSPRGNSAEQFF. CDR3 DNA: TGCGCCAGCAGCCCCAGGGGTAACTCTGCTGAGCAGTTCTTC.

The chain links TRBV10-2 to TRBJ2-7; D perhaps matches TRBD1 (6 bases). CDR3 length: 15 amino acids. Trimming stripped 0 bases from V and 2 bases from J, with 11 bases between. Looked up from germline, CDR1 is WSHSY and CDR2 is SAAADI. CDR3 protein: CASSESAQGPYEQYF. The CDR3 nucleotides are TGCGCCAGCAGTGAGTCGGCCCAGGGGCCCTACGAGCAGTACTTC.

In its sample, this clone was seen a few times. The chain joins TRBV5-1 to TRBJ2-2; D might be TRBD1 (5 bases). From germline, CDR1 is SGHRS and CDR2 YFSETQ. The V gene lost 2 bases and the J gene lost 1 base, with 6 bases spanning the gap. This CDR3 comprises 14 residues. CDR3 sequence (DNA): TGCGCCAGCAGCTTTGGACAGAACACCGGGGAGCTGTTTTTT. This codes for CASSFGQNTGELFF.

This rearrangement joins TRBV19 to TRBJ2-1; 8 bases are shared with TRBD2. Germline assignment: CDR1 LNHDA and CDR2 SQIVND (reference sequence). This CDR3 is 15 amino acids long. The V segment lost 7 bases and the J segment 4 bases; nucleotides outside the gene matches: 9. The CDR3 is CASIEAGGLYNEQFF. The CDR3 DNA reads as TGTGCCAGTATTGAGGCGGGAGGTCTTTACAATGAGCAGTTCTTC. Using reference TRBV19 and TRBJ2-1 for the parts outside the CDR3, the full variable domain is DGGITQSPKYLFRKEGQNVTLSCEQNLNHDAMYWYRQDPGQGLRLIYYSQIVNDFQKGDIAEGYSVSREKKESFPLTVTSAQKNPTAFYLCASIEAGGLYNEQFFGPGTRLTVL.

This chain joins TRBV10-3 and TRBJ2-7, with 11 bases fitting TRBD1. V trimming: 6 bases; J trimming: 7 bases; junction bases outside the gene matches: 11. There are 15 residues in the CDR3. Germline lookup yields CDR1 ENHRY and CDR2 SYGVKD. The CDR3 DNA sequence: TGTGCCATCAGACGAGAGGGGACAGGGGGTAATGAGCAGTACTTC. The encoded protein is CAIRREGTGGNEQYF.

The rearrangement joins TRBV28 to TRBJ1-2; D remains ambiguous. V lost 1 base, J lost 1 base, and 10 bases lay in between. This CDR3 has 15 residues. Germline V gene data show CDR1 as MDHEN and CDR2 as SYDVKM. As DNA, the CDR3 is TGTGCCAGCAGTTTATCCCCCTCTTATAACTATGGCTACACCTTC. Translated: CASSLSPSYNYGYTF.

The V and J genes are TRBV2 and TRBJ1-4; D ambiguous. Germline CDR1 SNHLY, CDR2 FYNNEI. V was trimmed by 5 bases and J by 1 base, leaving 17 bases between them. CDR3 length equals 17 residues. CDR3 in amino acids: CASSPYQAILTNEKLFF. For the CDR3, the DNA is TGTGCCAGCAGTCCCTATCAGGCTATTTTAACTAATGAAAAACTGTTTTTT.

The chain employs TRBV5-1 and TRBJ2-2; D not certain. The germline gives CDR1 SGHRS, CDR2 YFSETQ. Trimming left V 2 bases short and J 4 bases short, with 9 bases between. This CDR3 is built from 14 residues. The CDR3 loop is CASSFSQPTGELFF. As DNA, the CDR3 is TGCGCCAGCAGCTTTTCACAGCCCACCGGGGAGCTGTTTTTT.

The V gene is TRBV28, the J gene TRBJ2-7, with a tentative D call TRBD2 (6 bases). The CDR3 spans 14 residues. Germline lookup yields CDR1 MDHEN and CDR2 SYDVKM. V lost 2 bases to trimming and J lost 4 bases, with 12 bases between them. The CDR3 sequence: CASSLGLAFYEQYF. The CDR3 DNA sequence: TGTGCCAGCAGTTTAGGCCTAGCGTTTTACGAGCAGTACTTC.

The sample holds one count of this clone. The chain combines TRBV28 with TRBJ2-1; 7 bases match TRBD2. The V gene's germline CDR1 is MDHEN and CDR2 SYDVKM. V lost 5 bases to trimming and J lost 9 bases; unmatched junction nucleotides: 16. The CDR3 covers 16 residues. In DNA, the CDR3 is TGTGCCAGCAGTACCCCCGCGGGAGTCGATTTCGGTGAGCAGTTCTTC. Protein: CASSTPAGVDFGEQFF.

The chain recombines TRBV19 with TRBJ1-1; D ambiguous. Per the germline V gene, CDR1 is LNHDA and CDR2 is SQIVND (reference sequence). V lost 0 bases and J lost 7, with 9 bases in between. The CDR3 extends over 13 amino acids. The chain's CDR3 is CASSIDLSGEAFF. CDR3 in DNA: TGTGCCAGTAGTATAGATCTAAGCGGTGAAGCTTTCTTT.

The V call is TRBV7-2, the J call TRBJ2-3; D may be TRBD2 (6 bases). CDR3 length equals 15 residues. The V and J ends lost 0 bases and 1 base respectively, with 8 bases between them. CDR1 is SGHTA and CDR2 is FQGNSA in the germline V gene. The CDR3 nucleotides read TGTGCCAGCAGCTTAGCGCGGGGTGGCACAGATACGCAGTATTTT. Encoded protein: CASSLARGGTDTQYF.

CDR3 nucleotides: TGTGCCAGCAGTTTATTCGAGGGATACGAGCAGTACTTC. It codes for CASSLFEGYEQYF. The V gene is TRBV28, the J gene TRBJ2-7; D might be TRBD2 (5 bases). The V end was cut by 1 base, the J end by 4 bases, with 8 bases between. CDR1 is MDHEN, CDR2 SYDVKM, per germline. The CDR3 totals 13 residues.

A single count supports this clone. This chain links TRBV4-2 with TRBJ2-5; D perhaps matches TRBD2 (6 bases). The germline V and J ends were trimmed by 1 base and 5 bases, with 8 bases remaining between them. Germline V gene sequence: CDR1 LGHNA, CDR2 YNFKEQ. There are 13 residues in the CDR3. CDR3 bases: TGTGCCAGCAGCCAAGGGGACTTTGAGACCCAGTACTTC. Translated: CASSQGDFETQYF.

The J gene is TRBJ1-2, the V gene TRBV19, with a possible D match to TRBD1 (5 bases). The CDR3 runs to 13 residues. V gave up 4 bases and J gave up 4 bases, with 10 bases separating them. Per the germline V gene, CDR1 is LNHDA and CDR2 is SQIVND (reference sequence). CDR3 nucleotide sequence: TGTGCCAGTAGTACAGGGCTTAGCTATGGCTACACCTTC. Translating gives CASSTGLSYGYTF.